This T cell receptor (beta chain) was found in a study of blood T cell repertoires in COVID-19. Study background: Donors in the United States, Italy and Spain gave samples during acute or convalescent COVID-19. The cDNA or gDNA used as material had been derived from T cells, B-cell-depleted T cells, or PBMCs.

Trimming took 3 bases from V and 0 from J, leaving 8 bases between them. Per the germline V gene, CDR1 is MNHEY and CDR2 is SVGAGI. CDR3 size: 14 residues. Measured with immunoSEQ multiplex PCR; TCRdb has only the in-frame clones, and not every one. The sample has a few hundred thousand clones, around 87% seen once. Everyone who took part was roughly 18 to 95 years old, and they came from 20 to 25 US areas. Material: PBMCs or T cells enriched from blood (not recorded which). This rearrangement joins TRBV6-5 to TRBJ1-1; possible D gene TRBD1, 6 bases. The receptor's source is a woman aged 18-29 years with acute COVID-19. CDR3 loop: CASSYQGMNTEAFF. The CDR3 DNA sequence: TGTGCCAGCAGTTATCAGGGGATGAACACTGAAGCTTTCTTT.